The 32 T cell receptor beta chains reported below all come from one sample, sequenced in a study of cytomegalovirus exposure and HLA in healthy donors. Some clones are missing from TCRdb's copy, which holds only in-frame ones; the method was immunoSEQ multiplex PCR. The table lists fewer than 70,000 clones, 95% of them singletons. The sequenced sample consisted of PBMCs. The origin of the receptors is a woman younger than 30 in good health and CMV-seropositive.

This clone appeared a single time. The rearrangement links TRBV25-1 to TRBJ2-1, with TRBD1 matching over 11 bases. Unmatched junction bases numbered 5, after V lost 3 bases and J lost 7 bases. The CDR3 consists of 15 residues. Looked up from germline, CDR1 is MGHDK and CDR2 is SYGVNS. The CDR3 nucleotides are TGTGCCAGCAGTGAGCCGGGACAGGGGGAAAATGAGCAGTTCTTC. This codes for CASSEPGQGENEQFF.

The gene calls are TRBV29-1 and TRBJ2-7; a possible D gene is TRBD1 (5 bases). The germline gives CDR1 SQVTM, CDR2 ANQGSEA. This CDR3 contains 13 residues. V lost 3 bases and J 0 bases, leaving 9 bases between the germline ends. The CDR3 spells CSVDWQGSYEQYF. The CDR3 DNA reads TGCAGCGTTGACTGGCAGGGCTCCTACGAGCAGTACTTC.

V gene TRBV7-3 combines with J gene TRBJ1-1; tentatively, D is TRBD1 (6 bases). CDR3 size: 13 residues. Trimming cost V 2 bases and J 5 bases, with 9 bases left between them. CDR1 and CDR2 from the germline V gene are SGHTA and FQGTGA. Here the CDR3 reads CASSLGGATEAFF. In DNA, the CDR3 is TGTGCCAGCAGCTTAGGGGGCGCGACTGAAGCTTTCTTT.

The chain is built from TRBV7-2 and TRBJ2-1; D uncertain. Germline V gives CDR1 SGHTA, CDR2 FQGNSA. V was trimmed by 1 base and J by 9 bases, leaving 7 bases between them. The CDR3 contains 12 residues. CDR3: CASSLVEFEQFF. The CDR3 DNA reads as TGTGCCAGCAGCTTAGTTGAGTTTGAGCAGTTCTTC.

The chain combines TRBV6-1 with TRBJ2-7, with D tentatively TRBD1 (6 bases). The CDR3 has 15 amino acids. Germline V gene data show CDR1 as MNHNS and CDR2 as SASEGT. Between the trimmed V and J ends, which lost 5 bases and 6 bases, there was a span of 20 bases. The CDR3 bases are TGTGCCAGCAGTCCCTCCCGGGGTATAGGGGGCGAGCAGTACTTC. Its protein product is CASSPSRGIGGEQYF.

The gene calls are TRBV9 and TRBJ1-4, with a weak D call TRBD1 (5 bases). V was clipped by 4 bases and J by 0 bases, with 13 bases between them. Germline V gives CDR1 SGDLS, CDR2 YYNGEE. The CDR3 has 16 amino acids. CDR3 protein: CASSQTGGATNEKLFF. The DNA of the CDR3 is TGTGCCAGCAGCCAAACCGGGGGGGCAACTAATGAAAAACTGTTTTTT.

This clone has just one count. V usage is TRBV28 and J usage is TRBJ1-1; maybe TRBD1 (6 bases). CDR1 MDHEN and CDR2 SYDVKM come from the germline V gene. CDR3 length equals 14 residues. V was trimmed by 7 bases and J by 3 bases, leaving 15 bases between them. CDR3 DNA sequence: TGTGCCAGCACCGAGGGGGGGGCGGACACTGAAGCTTTCTTT. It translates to CASTEGGADTEAFF. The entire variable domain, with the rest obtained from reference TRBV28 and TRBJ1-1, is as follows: DVKVTQSSRYLVKRTGEKVFLECVQDMDHENMFWYRQDPGLGLRLIYFSYDVKMKEKGDIPEGYSVSREKKERFSLILESASTNQTSMYLCASTEGGADTEAFFGQGTRLTVV.

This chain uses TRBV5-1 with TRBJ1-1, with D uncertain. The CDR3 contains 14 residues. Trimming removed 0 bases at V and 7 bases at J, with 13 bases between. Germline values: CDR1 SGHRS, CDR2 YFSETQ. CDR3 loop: CASSLAGEGSEAFF. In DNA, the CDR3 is TGCGCCAGCAGCTTGGCCGGTGAAGGGAGTGAAGCTTTCTTT. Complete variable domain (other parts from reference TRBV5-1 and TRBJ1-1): KAGVTQTPRYLIKTRGQQVTLSCSPISGHRSVSWYQQTPGQGLQFLFEYFSETQRNKGNFPGRFSGRQFSNSRSEMNVSTLELGDSALYLCASSLAGEGSEAFFGQGTRLTVV.

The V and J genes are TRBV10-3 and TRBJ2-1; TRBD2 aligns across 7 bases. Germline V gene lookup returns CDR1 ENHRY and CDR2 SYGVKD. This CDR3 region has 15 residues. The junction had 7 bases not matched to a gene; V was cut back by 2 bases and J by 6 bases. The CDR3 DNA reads TGTGCCATCAGTGAGCCCGGGACGGGGGGCAATGAGCAGTTCTTC. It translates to CAISEPGTGGNEQFF.

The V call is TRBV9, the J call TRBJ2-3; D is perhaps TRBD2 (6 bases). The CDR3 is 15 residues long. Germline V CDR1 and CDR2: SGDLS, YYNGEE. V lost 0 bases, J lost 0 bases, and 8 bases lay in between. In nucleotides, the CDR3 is TGTGCCAGCAGCGTAGTGGGGACTAGCACAGATACGCAGTATTTT. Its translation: CASSVVGTSTDTQYF.

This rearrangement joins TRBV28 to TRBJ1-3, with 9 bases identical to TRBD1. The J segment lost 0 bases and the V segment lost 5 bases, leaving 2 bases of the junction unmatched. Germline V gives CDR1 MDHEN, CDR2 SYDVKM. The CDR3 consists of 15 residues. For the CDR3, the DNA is TGTGCCAGCAGTGGACAGGGGAGCTCTGGAAACACCATATATTTT. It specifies CASSGQGSSGNTIYF.

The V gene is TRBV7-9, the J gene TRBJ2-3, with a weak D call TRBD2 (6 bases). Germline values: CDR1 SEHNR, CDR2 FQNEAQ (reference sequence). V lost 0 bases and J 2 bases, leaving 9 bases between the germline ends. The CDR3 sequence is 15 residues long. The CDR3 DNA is TGTGCCAGCAGCTTAGCGGCGGGGAACACAGATACGCAGTATTTT. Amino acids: CASSLAAGNTDTQYF. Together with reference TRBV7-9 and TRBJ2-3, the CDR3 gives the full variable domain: DTGVSQNPRHKITKRGQNVTFRCDPISEHNRLYWYRQTLGQGPEFLTYFQNEAQLEKSRLLSDRFSAERPKGSFSTLEIQRTEQGDSAMYLCASSLAAGNTDTQYFGPGTRLTVL.

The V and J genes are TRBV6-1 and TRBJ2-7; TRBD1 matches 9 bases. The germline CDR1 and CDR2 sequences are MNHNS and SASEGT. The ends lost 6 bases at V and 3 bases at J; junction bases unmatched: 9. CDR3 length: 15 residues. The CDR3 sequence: CASRSGTGMLYEQYF. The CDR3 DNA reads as TGTGCCAGCAGATCCGGGACAGGGATGCTCTACGAGCAGTACTTC.

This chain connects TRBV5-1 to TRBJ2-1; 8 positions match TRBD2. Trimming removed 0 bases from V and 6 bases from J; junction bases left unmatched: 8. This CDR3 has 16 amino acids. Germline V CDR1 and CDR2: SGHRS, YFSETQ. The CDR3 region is CASSLAGSGATNEQFF. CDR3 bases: TGCGCCAGCAGCTTGGCCGGTAGCGGGGCGACCAATGAGCAGTTCTTC.

In DNA, the CDR3 is TGTGCCAGCAGTTTGAGCCCGGGACAGTCCTACGAGCAGTACTTC. Translating gives CASSLSPGQSYEQYF. The gene calls are TRBV28 and TRBJ2-7; 7 bases line up with TRBD1. Looked up from germline, CDR1 is MDHEN and CDR2 is SYDVKM. CDR3 length: 15 residues. V shed 3 bases, J shed 1 base, and the junction held 6 bases outside the gene matches.

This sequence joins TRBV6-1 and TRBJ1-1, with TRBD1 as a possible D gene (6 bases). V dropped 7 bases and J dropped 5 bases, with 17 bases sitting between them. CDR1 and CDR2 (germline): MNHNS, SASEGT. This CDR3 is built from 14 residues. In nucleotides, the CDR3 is TGTGCCAGCACCCTGAACCCACAGGGTACTGAAGCTTTCTTT. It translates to CASTLNPQGTEAFF.

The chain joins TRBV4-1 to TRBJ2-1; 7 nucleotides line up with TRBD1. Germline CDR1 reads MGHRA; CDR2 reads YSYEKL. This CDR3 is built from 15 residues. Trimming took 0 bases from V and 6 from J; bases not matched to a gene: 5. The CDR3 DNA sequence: TGCGCCAGCAGCCAAGACAGGGGGTCTTTCAATGAGCAGTTCTTC. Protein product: CASSQDRGSFNEQFF.

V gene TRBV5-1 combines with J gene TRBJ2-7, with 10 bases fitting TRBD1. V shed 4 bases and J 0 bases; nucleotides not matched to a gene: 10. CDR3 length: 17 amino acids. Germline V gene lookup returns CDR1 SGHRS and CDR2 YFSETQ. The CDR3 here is CASSGKTGGDYSYEQYF. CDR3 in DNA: TGCGCCAGCAGCGGCAAGACAGGGGGCGATTACTCCTACGAGCAGTACTTC.

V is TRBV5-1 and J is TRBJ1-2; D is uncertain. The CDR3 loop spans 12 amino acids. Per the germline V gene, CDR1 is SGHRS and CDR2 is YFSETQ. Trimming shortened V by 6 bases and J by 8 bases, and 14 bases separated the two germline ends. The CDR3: CASTTDRGGYTF. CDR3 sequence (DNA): TGCGCCAGCACAACAGACCGGGGAGGCTACACCTTC.

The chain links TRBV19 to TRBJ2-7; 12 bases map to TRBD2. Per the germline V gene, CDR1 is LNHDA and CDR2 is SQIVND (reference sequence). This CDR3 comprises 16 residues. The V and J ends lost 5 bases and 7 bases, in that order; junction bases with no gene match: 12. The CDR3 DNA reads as TGTGCCAGTAGTCCTAACCTAGCGGGAGGGCCGCAAGAGCAGTACTTC. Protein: CASSPNLAGGPQEQYF.

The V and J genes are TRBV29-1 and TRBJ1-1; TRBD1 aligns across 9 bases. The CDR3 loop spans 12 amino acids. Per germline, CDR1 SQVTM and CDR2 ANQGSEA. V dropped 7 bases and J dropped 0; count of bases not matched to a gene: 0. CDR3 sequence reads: CSGQGVNTEAFF. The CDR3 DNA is TGCAGCGGACAGGGGGTGAACACTGAAGCTTTCTTT.

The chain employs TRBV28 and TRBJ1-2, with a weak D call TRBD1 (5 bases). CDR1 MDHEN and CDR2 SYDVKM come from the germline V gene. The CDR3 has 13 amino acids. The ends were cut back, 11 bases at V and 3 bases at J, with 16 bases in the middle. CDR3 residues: CASVGGKDYGYTF. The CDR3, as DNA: TGTGCCTCAGTGGGGGGGAAGGACTATGGCTACACCTTC.

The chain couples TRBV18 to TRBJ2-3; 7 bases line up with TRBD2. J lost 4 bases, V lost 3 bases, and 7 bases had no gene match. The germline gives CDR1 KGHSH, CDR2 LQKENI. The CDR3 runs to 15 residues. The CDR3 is CASSPGTIRPDTQYF. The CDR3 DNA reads TGTGCCAGCTCACCCGGGACTATCCGCCCAGATACGCAGTATTTT.

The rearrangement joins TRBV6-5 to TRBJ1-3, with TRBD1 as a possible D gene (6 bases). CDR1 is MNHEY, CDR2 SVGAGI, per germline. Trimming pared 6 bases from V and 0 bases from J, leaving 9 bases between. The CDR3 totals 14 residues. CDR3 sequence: CASRQGSSGNTIYF. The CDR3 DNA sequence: TGTGCCAGCAGACAGGGTTCCTCTGGAAACACCATATATTTT.

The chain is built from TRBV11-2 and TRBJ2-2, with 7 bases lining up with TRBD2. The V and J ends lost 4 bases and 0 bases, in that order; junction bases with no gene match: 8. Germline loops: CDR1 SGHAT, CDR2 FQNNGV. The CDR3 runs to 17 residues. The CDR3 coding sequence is TGTGCCAGCAGCTCAAGGCGGGGGAATTCGAACACCGGGGAGCTGTTTTTT. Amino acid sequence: CASSSRRGNSNTGELFF.

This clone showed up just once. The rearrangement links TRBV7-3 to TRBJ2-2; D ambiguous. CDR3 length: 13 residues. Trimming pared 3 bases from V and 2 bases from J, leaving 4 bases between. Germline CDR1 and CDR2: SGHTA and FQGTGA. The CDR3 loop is CASSFLNTGELFF. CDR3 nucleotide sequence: TGTGCCAGCAGCTTCCTCAACACCGGGGAGCTGTTTTTT.

The DNA of the CDR3 is TGTGCCAGCAGCTTAAGAGGGGGCAGGACAGATACGCAGTATTTT. Its translation is CASSLRGGRTDTQYF. The rearrangement joins TRBV7-3 to TRBJ2-3, with 7 bases aligning to TRBD1. The germline gives CDR1 SGHTA, CDR2 FQGTGA. The V gene end was trimmed by 1 base and the J gene end by 3 bases; junction bases not matched to a gene: 4. This CDR3 is built from 15 residues.

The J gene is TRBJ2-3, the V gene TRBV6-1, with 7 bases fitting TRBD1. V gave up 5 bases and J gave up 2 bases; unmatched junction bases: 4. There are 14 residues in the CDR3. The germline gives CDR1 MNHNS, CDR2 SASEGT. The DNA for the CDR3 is TGTGCCAGCAGTCATACAGGGGACACAGATACGCAGTATTTT. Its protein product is CASSHTGDTDTQYF.

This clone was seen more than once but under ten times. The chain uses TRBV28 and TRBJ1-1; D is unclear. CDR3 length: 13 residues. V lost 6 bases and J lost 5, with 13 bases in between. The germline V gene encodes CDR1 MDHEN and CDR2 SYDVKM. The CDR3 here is CASSPRGGTEAFF. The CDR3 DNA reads TGTGCCAGCAGCCCCCGCGGCGGAACTGAAGCTTTCTTT.

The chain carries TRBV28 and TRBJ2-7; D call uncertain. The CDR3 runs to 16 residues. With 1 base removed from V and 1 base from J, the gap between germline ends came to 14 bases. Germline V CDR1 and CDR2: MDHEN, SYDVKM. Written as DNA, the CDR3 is TGTGCCAGCAGTTTATACCAGTCCGCGGATTCCTACGAGCAGTACTTC. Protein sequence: CASSLYQSADSYEQYF. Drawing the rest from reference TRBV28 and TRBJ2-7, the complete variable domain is DVKVTQSSRYLVKRTGEKVFLECVQDMDHENMFWYRQDPGLGLRLIYFSYDVKMKEKGDIPEGYSVSREKKERFSLILESASTNQTSMYLCASSLYQSADSYEQYFGPGTRLTVT.

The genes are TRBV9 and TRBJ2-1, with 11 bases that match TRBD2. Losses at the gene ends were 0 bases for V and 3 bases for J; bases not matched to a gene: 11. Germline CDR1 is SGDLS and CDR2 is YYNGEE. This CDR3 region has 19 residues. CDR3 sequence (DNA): TGTGCCAGCAGCGTAGTCGGTAGCGGGAGGGTGTTAGACTACAATGAGCAGTTCTTC. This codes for CASSVVGSGRVLDYNEQFF.

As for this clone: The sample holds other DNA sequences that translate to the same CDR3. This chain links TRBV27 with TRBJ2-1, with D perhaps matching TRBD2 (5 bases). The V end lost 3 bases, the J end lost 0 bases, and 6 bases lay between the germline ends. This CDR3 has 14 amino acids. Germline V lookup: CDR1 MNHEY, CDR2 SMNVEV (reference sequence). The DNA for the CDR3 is TGTGCCAGCAGTTTGGGGAGCTCCTACAATGAGCAGTTCTTC. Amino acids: CASSLGSSYNEQFF.